The 29 T cell receptor beta chains below come from one sample, sequenced in a study of shared clonotypes between healthy human individuals. Libraries were prepared by immunoSEQ multiplex PCR; TCRdb keeps only in-frame clonotypes and omits some of them. The sample includes 2 million to 3 million clones, over 85% seen only once; the top ten take about 0.39%. The specimen was naive CD4+ T cells from PBMCs. Noted subset: CD45RA+ positively selected. These receptors all stem from a man between 18 and 29 years old in good health. Some clones in this sample may be carry-over from other donors' samples.

The gene calls are TRBV19 and TRBJ2-7; tentatively, D is TRBD1 (7 bases). CDR1 and CDR2 from the germline V gene are LNHDA and SQIVND (reference sequence). Trimming left V 3 bases short and J 7 bases short, with 19 bases between. The CDR3 is 15 residues long. The CDR3 loop reads CASSIYGGTADEQYF. CDR3 in DNA: TGTGCCAGTAGTATTTATGGGGGGACAGCGGATGAGCAGTACTTC.

The chain has TRBV5-1 and TRBJ2-5, with D possibly being TRBD1 (6 bases). Trimming stripped 0 bases from V and 5 bases from J, with 11 bases between. The CDR3 spans 14 residues. CDR1 is SGHRS, CDR2 YFSETQ, per germline. The chain's CDR3 is CASSLDPQGETQYF. The CDR3 DNA reads as TGCGCCAGCAGCTTGGACCCTCAGGGGGAGACCCAGTACTTC.

This chain links TRBV6-5 with TRBJ1-1; the D gene is possibly TRBD1 (5 bases). The CDR3 runs to 14 residues. Per germline, CDR1 MNHEY and CDR2 SVGAGI. V was pared by 6 bases and J by 0 bases, with 11 bases between. The CDR3 sequence is CASRGLGLNTEAFF. The CDR3 DNA reads as TGTGCCAGCAGGGGACTCGGATTGAACACTGAAGCTTTCTTT.

In this sample, this clone turned up once. Distinct nucleotide sequences in the sample also encode this CDR3. The gene calls are TRBV4-3 and TRBJ2-5, with 10 bases aligning to TRBD2. This CDR3 is built from 14 residues. V lost 2 bases, J lost 8 bases, and 5 bases stayed unmatched. Germline CDR1 is LGHNA and CDR2 is YSLEER. CDR3 DNA sequence: TGCGCCAGCAGCCAACCGGGACTAGCGAACACCCAGTACTTC. It specifies CASSQPGLANTQYF.

The count of this clone is one. Distinct nucleotide sequences in the sample also encode this CDR3. V and J are TRBV10-3 and TRBJ2-1; no reliable D call. From germline, CDR1 is ENHRY and CDR2 SYGVKD. CDR3 size: 13 residues. Trimming took 0 bases from V and 5 from J, leaving 5 bases between them. This chain's CDR3 is CAISESGDNEQFF. The CDR3 bases are TGTGCCATCAGTGAGTCCGGTGACAATGAGCAGTTCTTC.

The chain combines TRBV9 with TRBJ2-2; D gene unclear. The CDR3 consists of 15 residues. Looked up from germline, CDR1 is SGDLS and CDR2 is YYNGEE. Trimming cost V 4 bases and J 4 bases, with 14 bases left between them. CDR3 sequence reads: CASSNGPLATGELFF. The DNA for the CDR3 is TGTGCCAGCAGCAACGGTCCTTTGGCCACCGGGGAGCTGTTTTTT.

The genes are TRBV5-1 and TRBJ2-3; 12 nucleotides align to TRBD1. The CDR3 is made up of 16 amino acids. V gave up 4 bases and J gave up 6 bases; unmatched junction bases: 9. Germline-derived CDR1 and CDR2 are SGHRS and YFSETQ. The DNA of the CDR3 is TGCGCCAGCAGCCCTGCCGGGACAGGGGGCAGGGATACGCAGTATTTT. Amino acid sequence: CASSPAGTGGRDTQYF.

The rearrangement links TRBV5-1 to TRBJ1-1; D unresolved. The CDR3 runs to 13 residues. Germline CDR1 is SGHRS and CDR2 is YFSETQ. The V end was cut by 1 base, the J end by 1 base, with 5 bases between. CDR3 loop: CASSLLANTEAFF. CDR3 sequence (DNA): TGCGCCAGCAGCTTGCTAGCGAACACTGAAGCTTTCTTT.

V is TRBV6-6 and J is TRBJ1-1; D gene unclear. The CDR3 spans 14 residues. Trimming removed 10 bases from V and 0 bases from J, with 15 bases in between. In germline, CDR1 is MNHNY, CDR2 SVGAGI (reference sequence). CDR3 bases: TGTGCCACCGAGCGACGCAGTTTGAACACTGAAGCTTTCTTT. Amino acids: CATERRSLNTEAFF.

The chain combines TRBV11-3 with TRBJ2-3, with 8 bases fitting TRBD2. V was clipped by 5 bases and J by 0 bases; unmatched bases: 4. CDR3 size: 15 residues. Germline values: CDR1 SGHNT, CDR2 YENEEA. The CDR3 loop reads CASSRGGGSTDTQYF. The CDR3 DNA reads as TGTGCCAGCAGCCGCGGCGGGGGGAGCACAGATACGCAGTATTTT.

This sequence joins TRBV19 and TRBJ1-3; 8 bases align to TRBD1. This CDR3 region has 14 residues. From germline, CDR1 is LNHDA and CDR2 SQIVND (reference sequence). After removal of 5 bases from V and 2 bases from J, the junction contained 2 bases not matched to a gene. The chain's CDR3 is CASSADRAGNTIYF. Written as DNA, the CDR3 is TGTGCCAGTAGTGCGGACAGGGCTGGAAACACCATATATTTT.

This clone was recorded only once. The V gene is TRBV18, the J gene TRBJ2-3; no clear D. CDR1 and CDR2 from the germline V gene are KGHSH and LQKENI. Trimming took off 1 base at V and 2 bases at J, with 10 bases between the two ends. The CDR3 is 15 residues long. The CDR3: CASSPLESLTDTQYF. Here the CDR3 DNA reads TGTGCCAGCTCACCACTAGAAAGTCTCACAGATACGCAGTATTTT.

This chain connects TRBV27 to TRBJ2-7; TRBD2 might be the D (6 bases). Germline CDR1 MNHEY, CDR2 SMNVEV (reference sequence). V lost 5 bases, J lost 5 bases, and 25 bases lay in between. The CDR3 has 17 residues. The DNA of the CDR3 is TGTGCCAGCAGTGGACGGCGTCTTCGGGAGTTAACCCACGAGCAGTACTTC. Encoded protein: CASSGRRLRELTHEQYF.

This chain joins TRBV7-9 and TRBJ1-1; D is uncertain. This CDR3 is 13 amino acids long. V gave up 5 bases and J gave up 4 bases, with 11 bases separating them. CDR1 is SEHNR, CDR2 FQNEAQ, per germline (reference sequence). DNA of the CDR3: TGTGCCAGCAGCCTCAACACGGGCACTGAAGCTTTCTTT. Residues: CASSLNTGTEAFF.

The V gene is TRBV7-3, the J gene TRBJ2-1, with a weak D call TRBD2 (5 bases). The CDR3 has 13 amino acids. Germline CDR1 and CDR2: SGHTA and FQGTGA. The V end was cut by 2 bases, the J end by 10 bases, with 12 bases between. The CDR3 loop reads CASSLSRGEEQFF. The CDR3, as DNA: TGTGCCAGCAGCTTATCCCGTGGGGAGGAGCAGTTCTTC.

The count of this clone is one. V is TRBV27 and J is TRBJ2-7; TRBD1 is a possible D gene (6 bases). V was cut by 5 bases and J by 1 base, with 21 bases left in between. The length of the CDR3 is 17 residues. Per germline, CDR1 MNHEY and CDR2 SMNVEV (reference sequence). This CDR3 is CASSGESPWGTSYEQYF. DNA of the CDR3: TGTGCCAGCAGTGGGGAATCTCCCTGGGGGACATCCTACGAGCAGTACTTC.

The sample holds one count of this clone. A much more abundant neighbour one base away suggests this may be a read error. The chain combines TRBV5-4 with TRBJ2-3, with TRBD2 as a possible D gene (6 bases). V was pared by 3 bases and J by 4 bases, with 9 bases between. CDR1 SGHNT and CDR2 YYREEE come from the germline V gene (reference sequence). CDR3 size: 13 residues. CDR3 in amino acids: CASSSWGADTQYF. The CDR3 DNA reads as TGTGCCAGCAGCTCCTGGGGGGCAGATACGCAGTATTTT. Variable domain in full (rest from reference TRBV5-4 and TRBJ2-3): ETGVTQSPTHLIKTRGQQVTLRCSSQSGHNTVSWYQQALGQGPQFIFQYYREEENGRGNFPPRFSGLQFPNYSSELNVNALELDDSALYLCASSSWGADTQYFGPGTRLTVL.

V and J are TRBV15 and TRBJ1-3; no definite D call. This CDR3 has 13 residues. The V end was cut by 1 base, the J end by 4 bases, with 5 bases between. Germline V CDR1 and CDR2: LNHNV, YYDKDF (reference sequence). CDR3 DNA sequence: TGTGCCACCAGCAGAGCCCAAGGAAACACCATATATTTT. Protein: CATSRAQGNTIYF.

The chain employs TRBV9 and TRBJ1-2; D is possibly TRBD1 (5 bases). Trimming pared 4 bases from V and 3 bases from J, leaving 13 bases between. Germline V gene sequence: CDR1 SGDLS, CDR2 YYNGEE. The CDR3 spans 14 residues. As DNA, the CDR3 is TGTGCCAGCAGCCCAGGGAAGGGGCACTATGGCTACACCTTC. As protein: CASSPGKGHYGYTF.

The chain uses TRBV7-9 and TRBJ2-2, with D unclear. The CDR3 consists of 12 residues. Germline values: CDR1 SEHNR, CDR2 FQNEAQ (reference sequence). V was clipped by 8 bases and J by 7 bases, with 11 bases between them. CDR3 region: CASSTDVGELFF. The DNA of the CDR3 is TGTGCCAGCTCAACTGATGTCGGGGAGCTGTTTTTT.

Points on this clone: The sample holds other DNA sequences that translate to the same CDR3. The chain is built from TRBV6-6 and TRBJ2-1; the D is unclear. Trimming shortened V by 2 bases and J by 0 bases, and 2 bases separated the two germline ends. Germline-derived CDR1 and CDR2 are MNHNY and SVGAGI (reference sequence). The CDR3 is 13 residues long. This CDR3 is CASSYSSYNEQFF. In DNA, the CDR3 is TGTGCCAGCAGTTACAGCTCCTACAATGAGCAGTTCTTC.

This clone has a single count. The chain is built from TRBV2 and TRBJ1-1, with D uncertain. There are 12 residues in the CDR3. Germline-derived CDR1 and CDR2 are SNHLY and FYNNEI. V lost 6 bases to trimming and J lost 6 bases, with 11 bases between them. The CDR3 nucleotides are TGTGCCAGCAGCCGCGAGAGGGCTGAAGCTTTCTTT. It is translated as CASSRERAEAFF.

With respect to this clone: Other DNA sequences from this sample encode an identical CDR3 as well. This chain connects TRBV27 to TRBJ2-3; D is unclear. V lost 2 bases and J lost 5, with 8 bases in between. Germline V gene data show CDR1 as MNHEY and CDR2 as SMNVEV (reference sequence). This CDR3 is built from 13 residues. The CDR3 loop reads CASSLGVGDTQYF. The CDR3 DNA reads TGTGCCAGCAGTTTAGGGGTCGGAGATACGCAGTATTTT.

This chain links TRBV6-5 with TRBJ1-1, with no clear D. Looked up from germline, CDR1 is MNHEY and CDR2 is SVGAGI. The V and J ends lost 2 bases and 6 bases respectively, with 10 bases between them. The CDR3 is 13 residues long. The CDR3 protein is CASSYALESEAFF. CDR3 DNA sequence: TGTGCCAGCAGTTACGCGTTGGAATCTGAAGCTTTCTTT.

The V and J genes are TRBV28 and TRBJ1-5; D is unresolved. The germline CDR1 and CDR2 sequences are MDHEN and SYDVKM. The germline V and J ends were trimmed by 7 bases and 3 bases, with 13 bases remaining between them. This CDR3 has 14 residues. In DNA, the CDR3 is TGTGCCAGCACGGGCGGAGCGATCAATCAGCCCCAGCATTTT. Residues: CASTGGAINQPQHF.

The chain couples TRBV28 to TRBJ2-1; D is unresolved. The CDR3 extends over 17 amino acids. Germline V gives CDR1 MDHEN, CDR2 SYDVKM. The V and J ends lost 6 bases and 0 bases respectively, with 18 bases between them. This chain's CDR3 is CASRTKKAAISYNEQFF. DNA for the CDR3: TGTGCCAGCAGAACTAAAAAAGCAGCCATCTCCTACAATGAGCAGTTCTTC.

J is TRBJ2-7 and V is TRBV30; tentatively, D is TRBD2 (5 bases). Germline CDR1 and CDR2: GTSNPN and SVGIG (reference sequence). With 4 bases removed from V and 1 base from J, the gap between germline ends came to 11 bases. CDR3 length equals 13 residues. CDR3 loop: CAWNVGASYEQYF. CDR3 DNA sequence: TGTGCCTGGAACGTGGGAGCATCCTACGAGCAGTACTTC. Based on the CDR3 plus reference TRBV30 and TRBJ2-7, the full variable domain is SQTIHQWPATLVQPVGSPLSLECTVEGTSNPNLYWYRQAAGRGLQLLFYSVGIGQISSEVPQNLSASRPQDRQFILSSKKLLLSDSGFYLCAWNVGASYEQYFGPGTRLTVT.

The chain is built from TRBV25-1 and TRBJ1-3; D is uncertain. In germline, CDR1 is MGHDK, CDR2 SYGVNS. CDR3 size: 15 residues. V was shortened by 1 base and J by 4 bases, with 11 bases between the two germline ends. CDR3 residues: CASSESPNGGNTIYF. The CDR3 region has the DNA TGTGCCAGCAGTGAATCCCCGAACGGAGGAAACACCATATATTTT.

This chain connects TRBV30 to TRBJ1-2; D is perhaps TRBD1 (5 bases). Trimming left V 0 bases short and J 4 bases short, with 15 bases between. Per germline, CDR1 GTSNPN and CDR2 SVGIG (reference sequence). This CDR3 has 15 residues. The CDR3 spells CAWSVPPGQIYGYTF. CDR3 nucleotides: TGTGCCTGGAGTGTACCCCCGGGGCAGATCTATGGCTACACCTTC.